This TCR beta chain was found in a study of blood T cells in healthy people across ages. Overall study: About one barcoded beta molecule per two T cells came from capture by template switching. Whole-study results and caveats: Researchers said unsorted PBMCs prevented a conclusive naive versus antigen-experienced comparison. Getting older went along with TCR beta diversity per million T cells dropping roughly linearly.

As regards this clonotype: Its specificity is not known.

Through a sample-barcoded 5' primer and a J-beta primer mix, a second PCR was run for roughly 6 to 12 cycles. TCRdb recomputed calls from the 5' RACE reads with MiXCR, one row per CDR3 protein. Counted here are approximately 880,000 distinct CDR3 sequences, under 50% occurring once; the ten biggest clones make up roughly 13%. At least 6.5 million PBMCs were isolated per sample. The TCR comes from a man aged 25-40 years in good health. Input material: blood.

The CDR3 region is CASSDRLAGGDTQYF. The CDR3 nucleotides are TGTGCCAGCAGTGATCGGCTAGCGGGGGGAGATACGCAGTATTTT. The V and J genes are TRBV6-1 and TRBJ2-3; 11 bases fit TRBD2. The CDR3 extends over 15 amino acids. Germline V gene sequence: CDR1 MNHNS, CDR2 SASEGT. V lost 3 bases and J lost 5; bases outside the gene matches: 4.